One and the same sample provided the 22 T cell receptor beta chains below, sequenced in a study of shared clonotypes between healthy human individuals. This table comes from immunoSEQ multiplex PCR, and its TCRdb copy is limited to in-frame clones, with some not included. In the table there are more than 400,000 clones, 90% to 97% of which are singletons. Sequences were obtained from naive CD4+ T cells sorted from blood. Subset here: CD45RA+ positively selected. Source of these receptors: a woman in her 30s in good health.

The CDR3 reads CASSPEGFWTEAFF. As DNA, the CDR3 is TGTGCCAGCTCACCAGAGGGTTTTTGGACTGAAGCTTTCTTT. The chain recombines TRBV18 with TRBJ1-1; D call uncertain. Germline CDR1 reads KGHSH; CDR2 reads LQKENI. V was cut by 2 bases and J by 5 bases, with 12 bases left in between. The CDR3 loop spans 14 amino acids.

For the CDR3, the DNA is TGTGCCAGCAGTGAAGCAGCGGGACGGCTCAATCAGCCCCAGCATTTT. Protein: CASSEAAGRLNQPQHF. The J gene is TRBJ1-5, the V gene TRBV6-1, with a tentative D call TRBD1 (5 bases). There are 16 residues in the CDR3. Germline assignment: CDR1 MNHNS and CDR2 SASEGT. Trimming left V 0 bases short and J 3 bases short, with 12 bases between.

CDR3 nucleotides: TGTGCCAGCAGTTTAGCGGGACAGGGGCCTTCCGTCACTGAAGCTTTCTTT. Its protein is CASSLAGQGPSVTEAFF. J is TRBJ1-1 and V is TRBV28, with 10 bases fitting TRBD1. Germline lookup yields CDR1 MDHEN and CDR2 SYDVKM. J gave up 4 bases and V 2 bases, and 10 bases lay outside the gene matches. The CDR3 is 17 residues long. Drawing the rest from reference TRBV28 and TRBJ1-1, the complete variable domain is DVKVTQSSRYLVKRTGEKVFLECVQDMDHENMFWYRQDPGLGLRLIYFSYDVKMKEKGDIPEGYSVSREKKERFSLILESASTNQTSMYLCASSLAGQGPSVTEAFFGQGTRLTVV.

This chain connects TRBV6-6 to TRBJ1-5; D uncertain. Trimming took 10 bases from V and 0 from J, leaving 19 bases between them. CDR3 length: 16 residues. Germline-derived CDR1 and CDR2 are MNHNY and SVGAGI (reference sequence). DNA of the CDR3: TGTGCCACCACCTTAGAGTTCTACCTTAGCAATCAGCCCCAGCATTTT. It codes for CATTLEFYLSNQPQHF.

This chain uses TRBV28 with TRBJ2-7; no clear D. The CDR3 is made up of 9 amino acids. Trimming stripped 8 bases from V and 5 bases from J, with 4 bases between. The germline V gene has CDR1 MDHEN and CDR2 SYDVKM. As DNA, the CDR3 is TGTGCCAGCGGAGACGAGCAGTACTTC. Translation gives CASGDEQYF.

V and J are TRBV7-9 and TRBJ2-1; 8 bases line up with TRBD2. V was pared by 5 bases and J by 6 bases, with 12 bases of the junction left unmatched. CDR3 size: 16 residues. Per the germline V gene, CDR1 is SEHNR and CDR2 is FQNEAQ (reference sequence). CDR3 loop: CASSPGGSGSLNEQFF. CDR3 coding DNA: TGTGCCAGCAGCCCCGGGGGGAGCGGGAGTCTCAATGAGCAGTTCTTC.

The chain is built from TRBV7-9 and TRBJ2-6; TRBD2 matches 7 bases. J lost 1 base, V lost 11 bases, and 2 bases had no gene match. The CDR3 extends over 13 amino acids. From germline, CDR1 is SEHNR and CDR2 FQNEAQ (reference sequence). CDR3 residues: CAGRESGANVLTF. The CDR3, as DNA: TGTGCCGGGAGGGAGTCTGGGGCCAACGTCCTGACTTTC.

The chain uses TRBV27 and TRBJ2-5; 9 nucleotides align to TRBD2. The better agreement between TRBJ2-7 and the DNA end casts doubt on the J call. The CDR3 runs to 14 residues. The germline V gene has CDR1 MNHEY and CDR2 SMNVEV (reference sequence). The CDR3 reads CASRRSGRGYEQYF. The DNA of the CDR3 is TGTGCCAGCAGGCGTAGCGGGAGAGGCTACGAGCAGTACTTC.

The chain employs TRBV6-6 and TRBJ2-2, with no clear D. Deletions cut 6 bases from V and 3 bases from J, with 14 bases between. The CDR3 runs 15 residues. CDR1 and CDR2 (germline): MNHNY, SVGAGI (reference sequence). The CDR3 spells CASSQAPSDTGELFF. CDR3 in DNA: TGTGCCAGCAGCCAAGCGCCCTCCGACACCGGGGAGCTGTTTTTT.

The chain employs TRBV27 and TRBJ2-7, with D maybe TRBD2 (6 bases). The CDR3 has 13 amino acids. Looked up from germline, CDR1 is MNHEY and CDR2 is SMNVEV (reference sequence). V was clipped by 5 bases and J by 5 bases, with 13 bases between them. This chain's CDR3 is CASSPSGLNEQYF. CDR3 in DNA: TGTGCCAGCAGTCCCTCGGGACTTAACGAGCAGTACTTC.

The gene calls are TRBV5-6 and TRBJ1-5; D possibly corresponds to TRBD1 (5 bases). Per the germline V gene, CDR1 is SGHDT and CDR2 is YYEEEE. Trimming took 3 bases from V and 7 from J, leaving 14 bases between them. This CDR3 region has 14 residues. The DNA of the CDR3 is TGTGCCAGCAGCTATAGGGGTCGGGAACAGCCCCAGCATTTT. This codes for CASSYRGREQPQHF.

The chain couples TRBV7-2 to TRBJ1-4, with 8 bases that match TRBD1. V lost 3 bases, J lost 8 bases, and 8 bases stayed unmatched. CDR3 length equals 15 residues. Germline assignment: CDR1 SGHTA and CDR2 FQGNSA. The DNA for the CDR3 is TGTGCCAGCAGCTTTTCCGGACAGGGATACGAAAAACTGTTTTTT. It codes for CASSFSGQGYEKLFF.

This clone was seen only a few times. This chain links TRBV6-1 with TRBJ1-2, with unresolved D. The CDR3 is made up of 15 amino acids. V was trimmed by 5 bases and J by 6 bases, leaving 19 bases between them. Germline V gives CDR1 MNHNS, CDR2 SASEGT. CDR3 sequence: CASSLSSGITNGYTF. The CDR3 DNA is TGTGCCAGCAGTCTTTCCTCCGGGATTACTAATGGCTACACCTTC.

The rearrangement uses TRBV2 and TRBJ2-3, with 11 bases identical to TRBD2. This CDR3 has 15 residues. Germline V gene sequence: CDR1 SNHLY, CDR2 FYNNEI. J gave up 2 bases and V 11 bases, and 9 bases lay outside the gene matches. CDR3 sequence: CAAPPTSGTTDTQYF. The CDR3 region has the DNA TGTGCCGCCCCCCCGACTAGCGGGACCACAGATACGCAGTATTTT.

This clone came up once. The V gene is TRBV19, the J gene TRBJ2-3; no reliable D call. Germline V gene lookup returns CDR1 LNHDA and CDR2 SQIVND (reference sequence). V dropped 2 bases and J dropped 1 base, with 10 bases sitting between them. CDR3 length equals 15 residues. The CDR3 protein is CASSIIGHGTDTQYF. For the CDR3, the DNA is TGTGCCAGTAGTATAATCGGGCACGGCACAGATACGCAGTATTTT. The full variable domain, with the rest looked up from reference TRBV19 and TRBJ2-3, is DGGITQSPKYLFRKEGQNVTLSCEQNLNHDAMYWYRQDPGQGLRLIYYSQIVNDFQKGDIAEGYSVSREKKESFPLTVTSAQKNPTAFYLCASSIIGHGTDTQYFGPGTRLTVL.

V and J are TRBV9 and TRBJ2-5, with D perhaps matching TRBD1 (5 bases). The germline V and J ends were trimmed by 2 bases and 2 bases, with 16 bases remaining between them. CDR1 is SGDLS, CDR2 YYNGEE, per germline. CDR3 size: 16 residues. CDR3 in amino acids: CASSVSVDSLQETQYF. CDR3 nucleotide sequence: TGTGCCAGCAGCGTGTCTGTAGACAGCCTACAAGAGACCCAGTACTTC.

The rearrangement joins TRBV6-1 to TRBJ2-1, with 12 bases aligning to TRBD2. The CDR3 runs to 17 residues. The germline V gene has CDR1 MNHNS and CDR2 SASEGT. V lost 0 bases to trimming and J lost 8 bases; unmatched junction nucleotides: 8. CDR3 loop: CASSEAVTSGRRDEQFF. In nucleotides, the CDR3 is TGTGCCAGCAGTGAAGCGGTTACTAGCGGGAGGAGGGATGAGCAGTTCTTC.

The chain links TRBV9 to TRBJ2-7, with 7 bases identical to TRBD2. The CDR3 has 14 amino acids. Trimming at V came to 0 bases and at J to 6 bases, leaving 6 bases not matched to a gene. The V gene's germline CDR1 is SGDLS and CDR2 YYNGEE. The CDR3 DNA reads TGTGCCAGCAGCGTAGACGCGGGAGCAGTCGAGCAGTACTTC. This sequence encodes CASSVDAGAVEQYF.

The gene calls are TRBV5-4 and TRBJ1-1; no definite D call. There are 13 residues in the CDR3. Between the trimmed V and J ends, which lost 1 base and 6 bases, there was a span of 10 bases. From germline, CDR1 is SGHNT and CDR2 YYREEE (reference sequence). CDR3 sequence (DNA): TGTGCCAGCAGCTTGCGACATGGGGCTGAAGCTTTCTTT. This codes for CASSLRHGAEAFF.

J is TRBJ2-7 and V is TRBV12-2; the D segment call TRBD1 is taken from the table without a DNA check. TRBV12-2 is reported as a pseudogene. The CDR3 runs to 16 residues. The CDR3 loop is CASHPWDSPSIYEQYF. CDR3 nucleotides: TGTGCAAGTCACCCCTGGGACAGCCCGTCTATCTACGAGCAGTACTTC.

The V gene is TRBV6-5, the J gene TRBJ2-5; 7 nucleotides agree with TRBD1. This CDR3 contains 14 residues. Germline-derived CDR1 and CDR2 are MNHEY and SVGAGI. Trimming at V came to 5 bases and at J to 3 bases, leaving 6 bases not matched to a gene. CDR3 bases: TGTGCCAGCAGTAGAGGGACAGTTAAAGAGACCCAGTACTTC. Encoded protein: CASSRGTVKETQYF.

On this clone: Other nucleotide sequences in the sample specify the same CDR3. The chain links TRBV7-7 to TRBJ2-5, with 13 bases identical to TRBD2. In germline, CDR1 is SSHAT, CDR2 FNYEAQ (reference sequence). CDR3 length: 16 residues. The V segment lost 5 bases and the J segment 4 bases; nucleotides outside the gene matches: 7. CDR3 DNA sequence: TGTGCCAGCAGCCTCCGACTAGCGGGAGGTAGAGAGACCCAGTACTTC. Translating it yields CASSLRLAGGRETQYF.